This is a list of T cell receptor beta chains from one sample in a study of cytomegalovirus exposure and HLA in healthy donors. Sequencing was performed with immunoSEQ multiplex PCR; in TCRdb, only in-frame clones are kept and a portion is missing. The sample lists some 110,000 clones; 73% were seen once. The sample was PBMCs. The receptor set was obtained from a woman aged 25 to 39 in good health and CMV-seronegative. The CDR3 runs from the conserved cysteine through the conserved F or W. The order of the fields is CDR3 DNA, CDR3 protein, J gene, D gene, V gene, clone size. A D gene is named only where the DNA matches it firmly. Size is stated for part of the rows, as once, few or many counts, or as a class when the clone is expanded.

TGTGCCGGCGGTGACAGGGAAGGCTACACCTTC	CAGGDREGYTF	TRBJ1-2	TRBD1	TRBV30	-
TGTGCCAGCAGCGGCCTCCACCCCGGGACAGGGGGCAGTGGCTACACCTTC	CASSGLHPGTGGSGYTF	TRBJ1-2	TRBD1	TRBV9	-
TGTGCCAGCAGCTTAGTAGCCTCTGGGGCCAACGTCCTGACTTTC	CASSLVASGANVLTF	TRBJ2-6	-	TRBV13	-
TGTGCCAGCAGCCGGGCGGGCATCCGGAACACTGAAGCTTTCTTT	CASSRAGIRNTEAFF	TRBJ1-1	-	TRBV11-3	-
TGTGCCAGCAGCTTAGGGGCGTACGAGCAGTACTTC	CASSLGAYEQYF	TRBJ2-7	-	TRBV11-2	-
TGTGCCAGCAGATCCTGGGACAGGGTAGACGAGCAGTACTTC	CASRSWDRVDEQYF	TRBJ2-7	TRBD1	TRBV6-6	few
TGCGCCAGCAGCAAGGATTATTCTATCTCCAAACATAGCGGGAGGGCCTTAGAGACCCAGTACTTC	CASSKDYSISKHSGRALETQYF	TRBJ2-5	TRBD2	TRBV4-1	-
TGTGCCAGCAGTTTTATGAGGGATACCGGGACACAAGGCTACACCTTC	CASSFMRDTGTQGYTF	TRBJ1-2	-	TRBV27	-
TGTGCCAGCTCACCCCCGGGAGCCTCTGGAAACACCATATATTTT	CASSPPGASGNTIYF	TRBJ1-3	-	TRBV18	-
TGTGCCACCAGCAGAGATGAGGCAGGGCAAGCTTTCTTT	CATSRDEAGQAFF	TRBJ1-1	-	TRBV15	-
TGTGCCAGCCTAAGAGGAGGGGCGGGCTACACCTTC	CASLRGGAGYTF	TRBJ1-2	-	TRBV19	-
TGTGCCAGTCAGAGGCGGAGTATGAACACTGAAGCTTTCTTT	CASQRRSMNTEAFF	TRBJ1-1	-	TRBV19	-
TGTGCCAGCAGTCCAGACAGGATATCAATGCGCAACACTGAAGCTTTCTTT	CASSPDRISMRNTEAFF	TRBJ1-1	-	TRBV27	-
TGTGCCAGCAGCGGACGGACAGGCTATGGCTACACCTTC	CASSGRTGYGYTF	TRBJ1-2	TRBD1	TRBV7-9	-
TGTGCCAGCAGTTACCGGCCGGGGGGGCTCGAGCAGTACTTC	CASSYRPGGLEQYF	TRBJ2-7	TRBD2	TRBV6-5	-
TGTGCCAGCAGCCCGGGACAGCTCTCTGGAAACACCATATATTTT	CASSPGQLSGNTIYF	TRBJ1-3	TRBD1	TRBV9	once
TGTGCCAGCAGCCAAGTTGGCGGGTTCCGGTCCTACGAGCAGTACTTC	CASSQVGGFRSYEQYF	TRBJ2-7	-	TRBV14	-
TGTGCCAGCGGCCGGGGGGGCGGAACAGATACGCAGTATTTT	CASGRGGGTDTQYF	TRBJ2-3	TRBD2	TRBV9	-
TGTGCCAGTACCACCTCTCGGGGTCAGGACAGGGAGGGGAACACTGAAGCTTTCTTT	CASTTSRGQDREGNTEAFF	TRBJ1-1	TRBD1	TRBV19	few
TGTGCCAGTAGTATTTGGGAGAATGAGCAGTTCTTC	CASSIWENEQFF	TRBJ2-1	-	TRBV19	-
TGTGCCAGTACCCCTAGCGGGGGGGGTTTAGACAATGAGCAGTTCTTC	CASTPSGGGLDNEQFF	TRBJ2-1	TRBD2	TRBV19	-
TGTGCCTGGAGTCAGGGGCACTCTGGAAACACCATATATTTT	CAWSQGHSGNTIYF	TRBJ1-3	-	TRBV14	-
TGCAGCGCCACCGGGACTAGCGGTTCCTCCTACAATGAGCAGTTCTTC	CSATGTSGSSYNEQFF	TRBJ2-1	TRBD2	TRBV29-1	-
TGTGCCAGCAGTTACACCGGGACAGGCGACGCCTATGGCTACACCTTC	CASSYTGTGDAYGYTF	TRBJ1-2	TRBD1	TRBV6-5	-
TGTGCCAGCAGCTTCGGTACTAGCGGCACAGATACGCAGTATTTT	CASSFGTSGTDTQYF	TRBJ2-3	TRBD2	TRBV5-4	few
TGTGCCAGCACAGATCCAGCGTCGAGCTCCTACGAGCAGTACTTC	CASTDPASSSYEQYF	TRBJ2-7	-	TRBV6-1	-
TGTGCCAGCAGCTTCCAGGGGGACGGGGGCTACACCTTC	CASSFQGDGGYTF	TRBJ1-2	TRBD1	TRBV11-3	few
TGTGCCTCGGGGACAGGAGAGACCCAGTACTTC	CASGTGETQYF	TRBJ2-5	TRBD1	TRBV19	-
TGTGCCAGCAGCGGTGGATGGGACAGGGAAGGCTACACCTTC	CASSGGWDREGYTF	TRBJ1-2	TRBD1	TRBV9	-
TGTGCTAGTGGGCCTCAGGGGGACTATGGCTACACCTTC	CASGPQGDYGYTF	TRBJ1-2	TRBD1	TRBV12-5	-
TGTGCCAGCAGACCAAGCGGGACGGCTTACACTGAAGCTTTCTTT	CASRPSGTAYTEAFF	TRBJ1-1	-	TRBV6-4	-
TGTGCCAGCAGTTATCAGGAGGCAACTAATGAAAAACTGTTTTTT	CASSYQEATNEKLFF	TRBJ1-4	-	TRBV6-5	-
TGTGCCAGCAGCCAAACGGGCTATGGCTACACCTTC	CASSQTGYGYTF	TRBJ1-2	-	TRBV7-9	-